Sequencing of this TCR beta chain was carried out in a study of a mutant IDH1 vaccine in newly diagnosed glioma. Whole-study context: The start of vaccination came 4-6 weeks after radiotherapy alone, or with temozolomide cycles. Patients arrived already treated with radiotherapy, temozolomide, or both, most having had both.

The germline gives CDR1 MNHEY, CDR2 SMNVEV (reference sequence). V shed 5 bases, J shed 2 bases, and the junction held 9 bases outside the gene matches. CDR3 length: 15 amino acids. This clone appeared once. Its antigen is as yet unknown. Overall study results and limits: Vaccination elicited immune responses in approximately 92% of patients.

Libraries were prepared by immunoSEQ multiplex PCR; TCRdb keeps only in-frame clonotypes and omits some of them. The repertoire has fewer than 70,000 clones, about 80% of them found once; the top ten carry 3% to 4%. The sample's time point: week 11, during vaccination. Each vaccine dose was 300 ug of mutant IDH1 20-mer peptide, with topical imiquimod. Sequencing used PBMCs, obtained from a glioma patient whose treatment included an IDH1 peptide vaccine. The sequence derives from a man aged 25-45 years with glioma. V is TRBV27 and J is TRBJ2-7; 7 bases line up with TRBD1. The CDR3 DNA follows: TGTGCCAGCAGTCAACCGGGACAGCCTACCTACGAGCAGTACTTC. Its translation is CASSQPGQPTYEQYF.